This T cell receptor beta chain originates from a study of post-analysis software for immune sequencing data. Overall study: Patients had relapsing-remitting, secondary progressive or progressive-relapsing multiple sclerosis; some lacked subtype.

Overall study results and limits: Higher frequency in patients than in controls was seen for roughly five TRBV segments, with TRBV5-6, TRBV5-1 and TRBV20-1 among them. Strong co-clustering by F measure was seen for same-batch samples. Those with multiple sclerosis, the patient group, showed significantly lower normalized Chao1 diversity than controls.

This clonotype was detected a few times. Its antigen is unidentified. CDR1 is MDHEN, CDR2 SYDVKM, per germline. The CDR3 runs to 15 residues. V lost 6 bases and J 2 bases, leaving 17 bases between the germline ends. Unique molecular identifiers tagged the TCR beta cDNA libraries. Hundreds of thousands of cDNA molecules came from 1 to 10 million T cells. TCRdb passed the PCR reads through MiXCR, listing each CDR3 protein once. The table shows fewer than 850,000 distinct CDR3 sequences, with about half occurring only once. This clonotype was sampled from a girl aged 10-17 years with multiple sclerosis. The sample taken for sequencing was blood. The rearrangement uses TRBV28 and TRBJ2-7; D call uncertain. CDR3 nucleotides: TGTGCCAGCAGATTTGACAAACCCCTGACCTACGAGCAGTACTTC. Its protein is CASRFDKPLTYEQYF.